The source of this T cell receptor beta chain is a study of blood T cell repertoires in COVID-19. The ends were cut back, 5 bases at V and 6 bases at J, with 16 bases in the middle. Germline CDR1 and CDR2: GTSNPN and SVGIG (reference sequence). The CDR3 runs to 13 residues. Generated by immunoSEQ multiplex PCR, the TCRdb table keeps only in-frame clones and is missing some. The sample records some 40,000 clones, 84% being singletons. Input material: peripheral blood. J is TRBJ1-2 and V is TRBV30; possibly TRBD1 for D (6 bases). The TCR sequence derives from a man between 45 and 60 years old with active or convalescent COVID-19. CDR3 nucleotides: TGTGCCTGGCAAAAAGACAGGTATGATGGCTACACCTTC. Translation: CAWQKDRYDGYTF.